The source of this T cell receptor beta chain is a study of Ad26.COV2.S vaccination and SARS-CoV-2 variants. Study-wide background: Donor had been placed in the Ad26.COV2.S arm of the COV1001 trial. Overall study findings and caveats: Individuals receiving vaccine had higher spike-specific TCR breadth than placebo recipients did. Vaccinees reportedly had broad spike-specific CD8+ and CD4+ T cell responses.

CDR3 length: 14 amino acids. Unmatched junction bases numbered 5, after V lost 4 bases and J lost 6 bases. The V gene's germline CDR1 is LGHDT and CDR2 YNNKEL (reference sequence). On this clone: The antigen is undetermined.

The data were produced by immunoSEQ multiplex PCR, yet TCRdb's version contains in-frame clones alone and is incomplete. The data hold about 390,000 clones, with 92% observed a single time. Specified treatment: some 20 received Ad26.COV2.S at low or high dose, single or two shots; a few received placebo; per-sample allocation not given. Sampling took place 63 days after the first vaccine or placebo injection. This adult donor, from Boston, was 18-55 years old. The chain recombines TRBV3-1 (or the pseudogene TRBV3-2) with TRBJ1-2; 10 nucleotides align to TRBD1. The receptor was derived from a person between 18 and 60 years old who received the Ad26.COV2.S COVID-19 vaccine or a placebo. The sequenced sample was peripheral blood, obtained in a trial of Ad26.COV2.S vaccine versus placebo. Here the CDR3 DNA reads TGTGCCAGCAGCCTAGACAGGGGGCGAGATGGCTACACCTTC. Protein: CASSLDRGRDGYTF.